These T cell receptor beta chains were read from a single sample in a study of CD8 T cells in Susac syndrome. TCRdb re-called the immunoSEQ multiplex PCR reads through MiXCR, storing one row per CDR3 protein. The sample holds about 400,000 distinct CDR3 sequences, roughly 85% seen once. Sequencing was done on a sample of CD8+ T cells from PBMCs. The receptors stem from a human donor with multiple sclerosis. The CDR3 runs from the conserved cysteine through the conserved F or W. D genes are given only for firm matches.

>TRBV27|NA|TRBJ2-7
CASSGAEGYEQYF
>TRBV27|NA|TRBJ2-5
CASSPLGGEETQYF
>TRBV4-1|NA|TRBJ2-1
CASSLPQGNSYNEQFF
>TRBV4-1|NA|TRBJ1-4
CASSLEATAANEKLFF
>TRBV30|TRBD1|TRBJ2-7
CAWSGDSDSYGQYF
>TRBV29-1|TRBD1|TRBJ2-1
CSVGQGPFNEQFF
>TRBV12-3/TRBV12-4|NA|TRBJ2-5
CASSLVSWETQYF
>TRBV27|NA|TRBJ2-2
CASSLSGPATGELFF
>TRBV4-1|TRBD1|TRBJ1-1
CASSQPGQGNTEAFF
>TRBV15|NA|TRBJ1-3
CATLSTGSNTIYF
>TRBV3-1|NA|TRBJ2-1
CASSLSPMGANEQFF
>TRBV12-5|TRBD1|TRBJ2-1
CASGLSPAGQGDNEQFF
>TRBV7-9|NA|TRBJ2-5
CASGPETQYF
>TRBV3-1|NA|TRBJ2-7
CASSQGFFSGYEQYF
>TRBV19|TRBD1|TRBJ1-1
CASSIENRGMWYTEAFF
>TRBV7-9|NA|TRBJ2-5
CASSPQKGETQYF
>TRBV10-3|NA|TRBJ2-7
CAISESVGKSYEQYF
>TRBV27|NA|TRBJ2-5
CASSLGVGTRGENQYF
>TRBV4-1|NA|TRBJ1-2
CASSQVGTAYGYTF
>TRBV27|TRBD1|TRBJ2-7
CASSLSGQGALPSYEQYF
>TRBV12-3/TRBV12-4|NA|TRBJ2-3
CASSSNMGLFADTQYF
>TRBV3-1|NA|TRBJ1-2
CASSQDGGFGNGYTF
>TRBV28|NA|TRBJ2-7
CASSTADIYYEQYF
>TRBV2|NA|TRBJ1-2
CASSEAKLGGAAHPSRYTF
>TRBV29-1|NA|TRBJ1-2
CGVEGGLKGYGYTF
>TRBV4-1|NA|TRBJ1-6
CASSQEADSPLHF
>TRBV30|NA|TRBJ1-1
CAWTRGFSGYGTEAFF
>TRBV7-9|TRBD2|TRBJ2-7
CASSNIGTSGFYEQYF